The 24 T cell receptor beta chains presented below share a single source sample, sequenced in a study of control samples from healthy donors and cancer patients. Clones were sequenced by immunoSEQ multiplex PCR, and TCRdb holds only the in-frame ones, with some missing. In the table there are 150,000 to 200,000 clones, 90% of which are singletons. The sequenced sample consisted of blood. The receptors derive from a woman between 45 and 60 years old in good health.

V usage is TRBV3-1 (or the pseudogene TRBV3-2) and J usage is TRBJ2-7; 15 bases align to TRBD2. From germline, CDR1 is LGHDT and CDR2 YNNKEL (reference sequence). CDR3 length: 16 residues. The V gene end was trimmed by 3 bases and the J gene end by 2 bases; junction bases not matched to a gene: 2. The CDR3 bases are TGTGCCAGCAGCCAGGGACTAGCGGGAGGTGCCTACGAGCAGTACTTC. This codes for CASSQGLAGGAYEQYF.

This chain links TRBV6-2 or TRBV6-3 with TRBJ2-7; 10 nucleotides align to TRBD1. With 3 bases clipped from V and 5 bases from J, the junction kept 10 bases outside the gene matches. The CDR3 covers 16 residues. Germline-derived CDR1 and CDR2 are MNHEY and SVGEGT. The CDR3: CASSYTPGTGDHEQYF. The CDR3 nucleotides are TGTGCCAGCAGTTATACCCCCGGGACAGGGGATCACGAGCAGTACTTC.

This clone appeared a few times. The chain employs TRBV2 and TRBJ2-7; 8 positions match TRBD2. This CDR3 is 15 amino acids long. Germline V gene sequence: CDR1 SNHLY, CDR2 FYNNEI. The V segment lost 4 bases and the J segment 4 bases; nucleotides outside the gene matches: 9. CDR3 residues: CASSAGGRGVYEQYF. CDR3 in DNA: TGTGCCAGCAGTGCGGGAGGGAGAGGTGTTTACGAGCAGTACTTC.

This sequence joins TRBV23-1 and TRBJ2-1; no clear D gene. TRBV23-1 is an open reading frame whose function is uncertain. The CDR3 has 16 residues. Between the trimmed V and J ends, which lost 2 bases and 4 bases, there was a span of 15 bases. The CDR3 DNA reads TGCGCCAGCAGTCAAGAAAGGGTCCATACTTACAATGAGCAGTTCTTC. Amino acids: CASSQERVHTYNEQFF.

V usage is TRBV7-2 and J usage is TRBJ1-2, with D possibly matching TRBD1 (6 bases). Between the trimmed V and J ends, which lost 4 bases and 4 bases, there was a span of 19 bases. Germline CDR1 and CDR2: SGHTA and FQGNSA. The CDR3 covers 16 residues. CDR3 coding DNA: TGTGCCAGCAGCTCCCCTTCGGGGGCCCCTGGCTATGGCTACACCTTC. It codes for CASSSPSGAPGYGYTF.

The chain joins TRBV28 to TRBJ1-3; D might be TRBD1 (6 bases). Deletions cut 6 bases from V and 0 bases from J, with 12 bases between. Germline CDR1 and CDR2: MDHEN and SYDVKM. This CDR3 has 15 amino acids. The chain's CDR3 is CASSTGHFSGNTIYF. CDR3 bases: TGTGCCAGCAGCACGGGACATTTCTCTGGAAACACCATATATTTT.

The gene calls are TRBV28 and TRBJ2-1, with 8 bases identical to TRBD2. Germline V gene data show CDR1 as MDHEN and CDR2 as SYDVKM. V shed 6 bases, J shed 8 bases, and the junction held 15 bases outside the gene matches. The CDR3 extends over 16 amino acids. CDR3 coding DNA: TGTGCCAGCAGGGTGACCGGGACTAGTCGTCTGCATGAGCAGTTCTTC. This gives the protein CASRVTGTSRLHEQFF.

The chain has TRBV5-4 and TRBJ2-7, with D perhaps matching TRBD1 (5 bases). Looked up from germline, CDR1 is SGHNT and CDR2 is YYREEE (reference sequence). V lost 4 bases to trimming and J lost 2 bases, with 13 bases between them. This CDR3 spans 14 amino acids. This CDR3 reads CASSPRQNTYEQYF. The CDR3 DNA sequence: TGTGCCAGCAGCCCTCGACAGAATACCTACGAGCAGTACTTC.

The genes are TRBV11-3 and TRBJ2-7; no firm D call. The germline gives CDR1 SGHNT, CDR2 YENEEA. The length of the CDR3 is 13 residues. V lost 2 bases and J 4 bases, leaving 9 bases between the germline ends. DNA for the CDR3: TGTGCCAGCAGCTTATACCACGGGTACGAGCAGTACTTC. Protein product: CASSLYHGYEQYF.

This chain uses TRBV6-5 with TRBJ1-4; D remains unclear. Between the trimmed V and J ends, which lost 2 bases and 10 bases, there was a span of 5 bases. Germline V gene data show CDR1 as MNHEY and CDR2 as SVGAGI. The CDR3 runs to 11 residues. CDR3 DNA sequence: TGTGCCAGCAGTTACGCGGGAAAACTGTTTTTT. It translates to CASSYAGKLFF.

This clone was seen only once. V usage is TRBV6-4 and J usage is TRBJ1-6; D is unresolved. Germline lookup yields CDR1 MRHNA and CDR2 SNTAGT. The CDR3 spans 15 residues. V lost 0 bases to trimming and J lost 7 bases, with 10 bases between them. The CDR3 DNA reads TGTGCCAGCAGTGACTCGGAGGAGGTGAATTCACCCCTCCACTTT. Translating gives CASSDSEEVNSPLHF.

CDR3 bases: TGTGCCTGGGATTACACAGGGGAAAGGGCTGAAAAACTGTTTTTT. Its translation is CAWDYTGERAEKLFF. The chain recombines TRBV30 with TRBJ1-4, with 7 bases fitting TRBD1. This CDR3 is built from 15 residues. CDR1 and CDR2 (germline): GTSNPN, SVGIG (reference sequence). Losses at the gene ends were 5 bases for V and 7 bases for J; bases not matched to a gene: 13.

The chain is built from TRBV11-2 and TRBJ2-3, with D perhaps TRBD1 (5 bases). Trimming removed 2 bases at V and 6 bases at J, with 21 bases between. This CDR3 has 17 residues. The germline V gene has CDR1 SGHAT and CDR2 FQNNGV. CDR3 bases: TGTGCCAGCAGCTTACCTAGGTTGGGTGCAGGGCCGGATACGCAGTATTTT. Translating it yields CASSLPRLGAGPDTQYF.

This chain connects TRBV5-1 to TRBJ1-1, with unresolved D. The CDR3 spans 13 residues. Germline V gene data show CDR1 as SGHRS and CDR2 as YFSETQ. With 4 bases removed from V and 0 bases from J, the gap between germline ends came to 7 bases. The CDR3: CASSEGVNTEAFF. The CDR3 DNA reads as TGCGCCAGCAGCGAAGGAGTGAACACTGAAGCTTTCTTT. Looking up the rest from reference TRBV5-1 and TRBJ1-1 gives the full variable domain: KAGVTQTPRYLIKTRGQQVTLSCSPISGHRSVSWYQQTPGQGLQFLFEYFSETQRNKGNFPGRFSGRQFSNSRSEMNVSTLELGDSALYLCASSEGVNTEAFFGQGTRLTVV.

This chain connects TRBV25-1 to TRBJ1-4; 7 positions match TRBD1. The V gene end was trimmed by 5 bases and the J gene end by 8 bases; junction bases not matched to a gene: 20. Germline V gene lookup returns CDR1 MGHDK and CDR2 SYGVNS. CDR3 length equals 18 residues. CDR3 nucleotide sequence: TGTGCCAGCAGTCTCAAGGTGGGACAGCTCGATTGCCGAGAAAAACTGTTTTTT. Residues: CASSLKVGQLDCREKLFF.

This sequence joins TRBV2 and TRBJ2-5; TRBD1 aligns across 7 bases. Trimming removed 5 bases from V and 5 bases from J; junction bases left unmatched: 11. The CDR3 covers 15 residues. From germline, CDR1 is SNHLY and CDR2 FYNNEI. This CDR3 is CASSTQTGSGETQYF. For the CDR3, the DNA is TGTGCCAGCAGTACTCAGACAGGGAGTGGTGAGACCCAGTACTTC.

V usage is TRBV5-5 and J usage is TRBJ2-6; a possible D gene is TRBD1 (6 bases). The CDR3 has 14 amino acids. Germline CDR1 reads SGHKS; CDR2 reads YYEKEE (reference sequence). The V end was cut by 4 bases, the J end by 12 bases, with 17 bases between. The CDR3: CASSHRDTTPVLTF. In DNA form, the CDR3 reads TGTGCCAGCAGCCACCGGGACACTACGCCCGTCCTGACTTTC.

This clone was counted a few times. The V call is TRBV7-9, the J call TRBJ1-6; 7 nucleotides align to TRBD1. The length of the CDR3 is 17 residues. The V segment lost 3 bases and the J segment 5 bases; nucleotides outside the gene matches: 10. Germline V lookup: CDR1 SEHNR, CDR2 FQNEAQ (reference sequence). The CDR3 reads CASSFLYGTAHNSPLHF. The CDR3 nucleotides read TGTGCCAGCAGCTTCTTATACGGGACAGCGCATAATTCACCCCTCCACTTT.

The V call is TRBV19, the J call TRBJ2-3; no clear D gene. This CDR3 contains 11 residues. The germline V gene encodes CDR1 LNHDA and CDR2 SQIVND (reference sequence). V gave up 10 bases and J gave up 5 bases, with 10 bases separating them. The CDR3 here is CATLSGDTQYF. The DNA for the CDR3 is TGTGCCACCCTGTCCGGAGATACGCAGTATTTT.

V and J are TRBV4-3 and TRBJ1-3; D may be TRBD1 (6 bases). Germline-derived CDR1 and CDR2 are LGHNA and YSLEER. With 0 bases removed from V and 5 bases from J, the gap between germline ends came to 17 bases. CDR3 length: 17 amino acids. The CDR3 here is CASSQDASGTLRNTIYF. The CDR3 nucleotides are TGCGCCAGCAGCCAAGATGCCAGCGGGACACTCCGAAACACCATATATTTT.

V gene TRBV29-1 combines with J gene TRBJ2-7; tentative D call: TRBD2 (6 bases). CDR3 length equals 12 residues. CDR1 and CDR2 from the germline V gene are SQVTM and ANQGSEA. V lost 3 bases, J lost 3 bases, and 9 bases lay in between. The CDR3 nucleotides are TGCAGCGTTGAGGGGGGAGGCTACGAGCAGTACTTC. Protein product: CSVEGGGYEQYF.

A single count supports this clone. V and J are TRBV4-3 and TRBJ1-1; D is ambiguous. The germline CDR1 and CDR2 sequences are LGHNA and YSLEER. Deletions cut 0 bases from V and 8 bases from J, with 10 bases between. This CDR3 has 13 amino acids. CDR3: CASSQDSLGEAFF. The CDR3 DNA sequence: TGCGCCAGCAGCCAAGATTCGCTGGGCGAAGCTTTCTTT.

This rearrangement joins TRBV3-1 (or the pseudogene TRBV3-2) to TRBJ2-5, with D perhaps TRBD1 or TRBD2 (5 bases each). Looked up from germline, CDR1 is LGHDT and CDR2 is YNNKEL (reference sequence). This CDR3 contains 15 residues. V dropped 1 base and J dropped 5 bases, with 14 bases sitting between them. The CDR3 here is CASSQGRGEWETQYF. CDR3 sequence (DNA): TGTGCCAGCAGCCAAGGTCGGGGCGAATGGGAGACCCAGTACTTC.

V usage is TRBV25-1 and J usage is TRBJ2-7, with 8 bases lining up with TRBD1. J gave up 1 base and V 3 bases, and 5 bases lay outside the gene matches. From germline, CDR1 is MGHDK and CDR2 SYGVNS. CDR3 length: 15 residues. DNA of the CDR3: TGTGCCAGCAGTGAGAGGGACAGGTCTTCCTACGAGCAGTACTTC. Translating it yields CASSERDRSSYEQYF.